This T cell receptor beta chain originates from a study of blood T cell repertoires in COVID-19. Someone with COVID-19 had been met by exposed participants within 2 weeks before study entry. Per the study methods: Reference gene primers were amplified, and this amplification served to estimate nucleated cell counts. This table comes from immunoSEQ multiplex PCR, and its TCRdb copy is limited to in-frame clones, with some not included. V and J calls and clone size are given by that table; D and trimming were obtained from the DNA. This table has approximately 200,000 clones, 88% appearing once. V lost 4 bases to trimming and J lost 11 bases, with 17 bases between them. Germline lookup yields CDR1 MDHEN and CDR2 SYDVKM. There are 14 residues in the CDR3.

The receptor comes from a woman in her twenties or thirties who had been exposed to COVID-19. Material: PBMCs or T cells enriched from blood (not recorded which). The chain has TRBV28 and TRBJ1-4; D perhaps matches TRBD1 (6 bases). CDR3 coding DNA: TGTGCCAGCAGTTCCCCGGGGCAGGGGCGGAAACTGTTTTTT. It yields the protein CASSSPGQGRKLFF.